This TCR beta chain was documented in a study of T-cell reconstitution after alpha-beta-depleted transplantation in children. This clonotype has more than one count but fewer than ten. The TCRbeta library incorporated unique molecular identifiers. In TCRdb, the PCR reads were re-called with MiXCR into one record per CDR3 protein. The profile covers hundreds of thousands of distinct CDR3 sequences, with under 15% appearing a single time and about 0.77% taken by the ten largest. The CDR3 contains 13 residues. CDR1 and CDR2 from the germline V gene are SNHLY and FYNNEI. Trimming took off 3 bases at V and 7 bases at J, with 12 bases between the two ends.

The specimen comprised PBMCs, sampled before TCRalphabeta/CD19-depleted stem cell transplant. The chain carries TRBV2 and TRBJ1-2; D gene ambiguous. This receptor was identified in a girl aged 2-10 years with congenital amegakaryocytic thrombocytopenia, due to receive a stem cell transplant. CDR3 DNA sequence: TGTGCCAGCAGTGAGGTGGCGGGTAGTGGCTACACCTTC. Amino acid sequence: CASSEVAGSGYTF.